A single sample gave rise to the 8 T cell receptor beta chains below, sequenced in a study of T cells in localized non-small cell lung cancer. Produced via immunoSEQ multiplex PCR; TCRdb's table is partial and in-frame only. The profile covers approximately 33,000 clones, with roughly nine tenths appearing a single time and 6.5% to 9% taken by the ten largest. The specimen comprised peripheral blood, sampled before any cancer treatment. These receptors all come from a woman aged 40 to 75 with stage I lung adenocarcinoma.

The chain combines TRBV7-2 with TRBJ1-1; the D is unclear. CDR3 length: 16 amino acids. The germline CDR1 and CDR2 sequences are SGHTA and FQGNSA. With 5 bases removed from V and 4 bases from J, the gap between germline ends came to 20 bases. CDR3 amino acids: CASSPARSAMATEAFF. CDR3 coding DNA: TGTGCCAGCAGCCCCGCTAGGTCAGCGATGGCCACTGAAGCTTTCTTT.

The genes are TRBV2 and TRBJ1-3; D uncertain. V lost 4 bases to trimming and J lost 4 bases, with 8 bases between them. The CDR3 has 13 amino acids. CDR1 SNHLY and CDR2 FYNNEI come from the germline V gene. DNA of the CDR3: TGTGCCAGCAGTGTATCCAGAGGAAACACCATATATTTT. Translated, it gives CASSVSRGNTIYF.

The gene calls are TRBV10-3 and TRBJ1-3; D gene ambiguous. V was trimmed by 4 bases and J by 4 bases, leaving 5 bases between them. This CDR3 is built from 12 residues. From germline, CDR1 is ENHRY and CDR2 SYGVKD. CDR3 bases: TGTGCCATCAGTGGCAACGGAAACACCATATATTTT. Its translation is CAISGNGNTIYF.

CDR3: CASSRFQINADTQYF. CDR3 bases: TGTGCCAGCAGCCGATTTCAAATAAACGCAGATACGCAGTATTTT. The J gene is TRBJ2-3, the V gene TRBV7-2; D not certain. V was shortened by 5 bases and J by 4 bases, with 16 bases between the two germline ends. The CDR3 is 15 residues long. CDR1 is SGHTA and CDR2 is FQGNSA in the germline V gene. The whole variable domain, remainder taken from reference TRBV7-2 and TRBJ2-3, is GAGVSQSPSNKVTEKGKDVELRCDPISGHTALYWYRQSLGQGLEFLIYFQGNSAPDKSGLPSDRFSAERTGGSVSTLTIQRTQQEDSAVYLCASSRFQINADTQYFGPGTRLTVL.

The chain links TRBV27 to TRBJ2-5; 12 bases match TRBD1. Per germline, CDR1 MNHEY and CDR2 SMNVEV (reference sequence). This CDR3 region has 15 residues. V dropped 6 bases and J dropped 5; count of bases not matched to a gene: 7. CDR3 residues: CASSRWDRGRETQYF. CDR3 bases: TGTGCCAGCAGCCGATGGGACAGGGGGCGGGAGACCCAGTACTTC.

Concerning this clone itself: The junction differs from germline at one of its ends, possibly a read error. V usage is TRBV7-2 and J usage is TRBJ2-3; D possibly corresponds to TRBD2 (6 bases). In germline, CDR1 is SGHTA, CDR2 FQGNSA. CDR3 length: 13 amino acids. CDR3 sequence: CASSRTGTPTPVF. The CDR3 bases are TGTGCCAGCAGCCGGACCGGGACTCCAACCCCCGTTTTT.

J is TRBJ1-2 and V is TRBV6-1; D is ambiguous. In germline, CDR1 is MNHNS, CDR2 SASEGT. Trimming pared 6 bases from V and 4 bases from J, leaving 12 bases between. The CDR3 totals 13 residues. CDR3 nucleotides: TGTGCCAGCAGACAGCCCCCCCTCTATGGCTACACCTTC. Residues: CASRQPPLYGYTF.

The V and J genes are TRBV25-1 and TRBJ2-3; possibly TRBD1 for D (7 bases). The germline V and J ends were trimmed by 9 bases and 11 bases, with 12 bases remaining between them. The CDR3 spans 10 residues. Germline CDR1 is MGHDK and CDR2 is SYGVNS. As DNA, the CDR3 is TGTGCCAGTAGGGGGCGGGGGCAGTATTTT. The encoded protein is CASRGRGQYF. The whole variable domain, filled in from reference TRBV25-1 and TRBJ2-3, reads EADIYQTPRYLVIGTGKKITLECSQTMGHDKMYWYQQDPGMELHLIHYSYGVNSTEKGDLSSESTVSRIRTEHFPLTLESARPSHTSQYLCASRGRGQYFGPGTRLTVL.